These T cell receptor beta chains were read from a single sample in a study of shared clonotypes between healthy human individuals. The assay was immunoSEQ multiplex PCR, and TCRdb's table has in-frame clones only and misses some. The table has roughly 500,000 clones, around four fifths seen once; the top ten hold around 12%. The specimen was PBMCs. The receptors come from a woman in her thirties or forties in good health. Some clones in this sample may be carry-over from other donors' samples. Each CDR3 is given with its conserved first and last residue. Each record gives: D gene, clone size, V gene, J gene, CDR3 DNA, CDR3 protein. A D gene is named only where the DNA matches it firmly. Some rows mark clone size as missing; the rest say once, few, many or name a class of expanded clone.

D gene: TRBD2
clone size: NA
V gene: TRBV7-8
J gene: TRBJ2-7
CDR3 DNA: TGTGCCAGCAGCTCTAGGACTAGACTTCTCTCCTACGAGCAGTACTTC
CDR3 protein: CASSSRTRLLSYEQYF

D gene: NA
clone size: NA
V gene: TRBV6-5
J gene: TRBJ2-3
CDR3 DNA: TGTGCCAGCAGGTCCGTGGGTACGCAGTATTTT
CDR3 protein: CASRSVGTQYF

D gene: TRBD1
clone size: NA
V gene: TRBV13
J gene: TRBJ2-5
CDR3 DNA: TGTGCCAGCAGCCCCCACCAGACAGGGGCAGAGACCCAGTACTTC
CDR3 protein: CASSPHQTGAETQYF

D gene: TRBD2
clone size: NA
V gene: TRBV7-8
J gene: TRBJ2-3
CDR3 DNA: TGTGCCAGCAGCCCAAGCGGGAGCTGGTCTTATACGCAGTATTTT
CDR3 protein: CASSPSGSWSYTQYF

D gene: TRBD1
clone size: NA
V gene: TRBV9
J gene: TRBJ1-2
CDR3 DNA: TGTGCCAGCAGCGCTTCTCGACAGGGCAGCTATGGCTACACCTTC
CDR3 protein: CASSASRQGSYGYTF

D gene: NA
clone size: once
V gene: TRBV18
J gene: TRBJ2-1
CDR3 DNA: TGTGCCAGCTCCCCCAGGGATGAGCAGTTCTTC
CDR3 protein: CASSPRDEQFF

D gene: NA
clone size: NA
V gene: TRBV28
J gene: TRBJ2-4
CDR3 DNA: TGTGCCAGCAGCCTGGTCCGCGGAGAAAACATTCAGTACTTC
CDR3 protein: CASSLVRGENIQYF

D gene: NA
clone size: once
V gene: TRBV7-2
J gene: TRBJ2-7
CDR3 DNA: TGTGCCAGCACCCCAGCGGGCAACCCCTACGAGCAGTACTTC
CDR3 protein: CASTPAGNPYEQYF

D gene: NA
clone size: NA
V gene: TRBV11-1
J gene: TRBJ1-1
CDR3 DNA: TGTGCCAGCAGCAAGCGGACAGTGAACACTGAAGCTTTCTTT
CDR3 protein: CASSKRTVNTEAFF

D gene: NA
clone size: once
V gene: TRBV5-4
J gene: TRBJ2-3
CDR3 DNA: TGTGCCAGCAGCTTGGAAAGAGGGTCCACAGATACGCAGTATTTT
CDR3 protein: CASSLERGSTDTQYF

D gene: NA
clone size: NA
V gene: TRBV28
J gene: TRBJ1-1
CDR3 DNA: NA
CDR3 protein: CASSLRAGALNTEAFF

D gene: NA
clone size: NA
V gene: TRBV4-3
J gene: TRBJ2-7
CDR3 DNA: TGCGCCAGCAGCCGTGAGTACAGGGACACCTACGAGCAGTACTTC
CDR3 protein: CASSREYRDTYEQYF

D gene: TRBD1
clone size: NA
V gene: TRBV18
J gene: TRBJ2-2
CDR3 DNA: TGTGCCAGCTCACCGTACAGGGGGGCGAACACCGGGGAGCTGTTTTTT
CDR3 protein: CASSPYRGANTGELFF

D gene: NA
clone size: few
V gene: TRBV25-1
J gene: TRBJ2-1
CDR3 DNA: TGTGCCAGCATCGGGAGAGATGAGCAGTTCTTC
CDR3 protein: CASIGRDEQFF

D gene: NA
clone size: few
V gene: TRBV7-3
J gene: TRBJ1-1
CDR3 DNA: TGTGCCAGCAGCTTACACAGGAACACTGAAGCTTTCTTT
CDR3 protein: CASSLHRNTEAFF

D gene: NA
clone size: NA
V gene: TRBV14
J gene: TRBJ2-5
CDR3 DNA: TGTGCCAGCAGCCCACAGGCTCGTCGGTACCAAGAGACCCAGTACTTC
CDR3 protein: CASSPQARRYQETQYF

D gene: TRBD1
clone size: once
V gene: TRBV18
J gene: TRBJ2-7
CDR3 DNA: TGTGCCAGCTCACCGAGAACAGGGGGACCCTACGAGCAGTACTTC
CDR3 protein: CASSPRTGGPYEQYF

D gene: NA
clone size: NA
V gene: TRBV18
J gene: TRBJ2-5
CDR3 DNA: TGTGCCAGCTCACCACTGGTCAGGGATGGTTTGGCCCAGTACTTC
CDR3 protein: CASSPLVRDGLAQYF

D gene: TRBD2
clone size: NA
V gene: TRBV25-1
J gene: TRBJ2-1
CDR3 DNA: TGTGCCAGCACCCTCCGGGAGGGGAGCCACAATGAGCAGTTCTTC
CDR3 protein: CASTLREGSHNEQFF

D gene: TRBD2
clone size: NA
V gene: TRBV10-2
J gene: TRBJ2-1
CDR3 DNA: TGCGCCAGCAGTGACTCCCCTAGCGGGAAGAGATCCTACAATGAGCAGTTCTTC
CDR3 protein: CASSDSPSGKRSYNEQFF

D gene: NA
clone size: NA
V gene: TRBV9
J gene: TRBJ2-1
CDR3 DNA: TGTGCCAGCAGCGTAGAGTTGGGACTCCGGAGCTCCTACAATGAGCAGTTCTTC
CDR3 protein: CASSVELGLRSSYNEQFF